These T cell receptor beta chains were read from a single sample in a study of early T cells in non-severe SARS-CoV-2 infection. Using its own MiXCR run on the 5' RACE reads, TCRdb lists one record per CDR3 protein. The table has tens of thousands of distinct CDR3 sequences, around 20% seen once. This sample comprised whole blood, obtained at baseline. Receptors originate from an adult who was a healthcare worker with PCR-confirmed SARS-CoV-2 infection or an uninfected control (not recorded which). The CDR3 runs from the conserved cysteine through the conserved F or W. The order of the fields is J gene, D gene, clone size, V gene, CDR3 protein, CDR3 DNA. A D gene is named only where the DNA matches it firmly. Clone size is stated in some rows and not others, as once, few, many or a class when expanded.

j_call: TRBJ1-1; d_call: TRBD1; clone_size: many; v_call: TRBV18; cdr3_aa: CASSPIPGQGYTEAFF; cdr3_nt: TGTGCCAGCTCACCGATACCGGGACAGGGCTACACTGAAGCTTTCTTT
j_call: TRBJ2-1; d_call: NA; clone_size: few; v_call: TRBV3-1; cdr3_aa: CASSKSASSYNEQFF; cdr3_nt: TGTGCCAGCAGCAAAAGCGCTAGCTCCTACAATGAGCAGTTCTTC
j_call: TRBJ1-6; d_call: NA; clone_size: NA; v_call: TRBV27; cdr3_aa: CASSFSARSYNSPLHF; cdr3_nt: TGTGCCAGCAGTTTCTCGGCCCGCTCCTATAATTCACCCCTCCACTTT
j_call: TRBJ1-6; d_call: TRBD1; clone_size: NA; v_call: TRBV7-6; cdr3_aa: CASSQGGGTGPSPLHF; cdr3_nt: TGTGCCAGCAGTCAGGGGGGCGGGACCGGGCCTTCACCCCTCCACTTT
j_call: TRBJ1-1; d_call: NA; clone_size: NA; v_call: TRBV7-8; cdr3_aa: CASSRGTNTEAFF; cdr3_nt: TGTGCCAGCAGCAGAGGGACGAACACTGAAGCTTTCTTT
j_call: TRBJ2-3; d_call: NA; clone_size: many; v_call: TRBV2; cdr3_aa: CASSATTDTQYF; cdr3_nt: TGTGCCAGCAGTGCTACCACAGATACGCAGTATTTT
j_call: TRBJ2-2; d_call: NA; clone_size: few; v_call: TRBV20-1; cdr3_aa: CSARGGVNTGELFF; cdr3_nt: TGCAGTGCTAGAGGCGGGGTCAACACCGGGGAGCTGTTTTTT
j_call: TRBJ2-3; d_call: TRBD2; clone_size: many; v_call: TRBV7-9; cdr3_aa: CASSAGADTQYF; cdr3_nt: TGTGCCAGCAGCGCGGGAGCAGATACGCAGTATTTT
j_call: TRBJ2-7; d_call: TRBD1; clone_size: few; v_call: TRBV10-3; cdr3_aa: CAISGQTGISEQYF; cdr3_nt: TGTGCCATCAGTGGCCAGACAGGGATAAGCGAGCAGTACTTC
j_call: TRBJ2-3; d_call: NA; clone_size: few; v_call: TRBV21-1; cdr3_aa: CASSPRGGTGLPDTQYF; cdr3_nt: TGTGCCAGCAGCCCCCGCGGCGGGACAGGGCTTCCAGATACGCAGTATTTT
j_call: TRBJ1-5; d_call: TRBD1; clone_size: few; v_call: TRBV2; cdr3_aa: CASSGAQTGLDQPQHF; cdr3_nt: TGTGCCAGCAGCGGCGCACAGACAGGGTTGGATCAGCCCCAGCATTTT
j_call: TRBJ2-7; d_call: NA; clone_size: NA; v_call: TRBV6-2/TRBV6-3; cdr3_aa: CASVRGGGSSYEQYF; cdr3_nt: TGTGCCAGCGTACGAGGGGGCGGGAGCTCCTACGAGCAGTACTTC
j_call: TRBJ1-2; d_call: NA; clone_size: NA; v_call: TRBV20-1; cdr3_aa: CSAAGSQGGYGYTF; cdr3_nt: TGCAGTGCTGCGGGGTCCCAGGGAGGCTATGGCTACACCTTC
j_call: TRBJ2-3; d_call: NA; clone_size: few; v_call: TRBV7-2; cdr3_aa: CASTDTGSTDTQYF; cdr3_nt: TGTGCCAGCACCGACACGGGTAGCACAGATACGCAGTATTTT
j_call: TRBJ2-7; d_call: NA; clone_size: NA; v_call: TRBV6-1; cdr3_aa: CASSEGISSSYEQYF; cdr3_nt: TGTGCCAGCAGTGAAGGGATCAGCAGTTCCTACGAGCAGTACTTC
j_call: TRBJ2-3; d_call: NA; clone_size: NA; v_call: TRBV20-1; cdr3_aa: CSAKAGGYGGTDTQYF; cdr3_nt: TGCAGTGCAAAAGCCGGTGGGTATGGCGGCACAGATACGCAGTATTTT
j_call: TRBJ2-3; d_call: NA; clone_size: many; v_call: TRBV10-3; cdr3_aa: CAITREVADTQYF; cdr3_nt: TGTGCCATCACTAGAGAGGTTGCAGATACGCAGTATTTT
j_call: TRBJ1-2; d_call: NA; clone_size: few; v_call: TRBV29-1; cdr3_aa: CSAVSGTNNYGYTF; cdr3_nt: TGCAGCGCTGTTTCAGGCACTAACAACTATGGCTACACCTTC
j_call: TRBJ1-1; d_call: NA; clone_size: NA; v_call: TRBV12-3/TRBV12-4; cdr3_aa: CASSLSGPGAFMGTEAFF; cdr3_nt: TGTGCCAGCAGTTTATCCGGCCCCGGAGCCTTTATGGGCACTGAAGCTTTCTTT
j_call: TRBJ2-1; d_call: NA; clone_size: many; v_call: TRBV7-2; cdr3_aa: CASRTYNEQFF; cdr3_nt: TGTGCCAGCAGGACCTACAATGAGCAGTTCTTC
j_call: TRBJ2-1; d_call: NA; clone_size: many; v_call: TRBV7-9; cdr3_aa: CASSLAGVRDNEQFF; cdr3_nt: TGTGCCAGCAGCTTAGCGGGAGTCCGGGACAATGAGCAGTTCTTC
j_call: TRBJ1-5; d_call: TRBD1; clone_size: NA; v_call: TRBV5-5; cdr3_aa: CASSLQGGQPQHF; cdr3_nt: TGTGCCAGCAGCTTACAGGGGGGTCAGCCCCAGCATTTT
j_call: TRBJ2-7; d_call: NA; clone_size: many; v_call: TRBV10-1; cdr3_aa: CASSEPGKDEQYF; cdr3_nt: TGCGCCAGCAGTGAGCCCGGGAAGGACGAGCAGTACTTC
j_call: TRBJ1-1; d_call: NA; clone_size: few; v_call: TRBV6-2/TRBV6-3; cdr3_aa: CASSNQKNTEAFF; cdr3_nt: TGTGCCAGCAGTAACCAGAAGAACACTGAAGCTTTCTTT
j_call: TRBJ2-3; d_call: TRBD2; clone_size: NA; v_call: TRBV24-1; cdr3_aa: CATSDTRGTSGSTDTQYF; cdr3_nt: TGTGCCACCAGTGACACGAGAGGGACTAGCGGGAGCACAGATACGCAGTATTTT
j_call: TRBJ1-2; d_call: TRBD1; clone_size: NA; v_call: TRBV3-1; cdr3_aa: CASSPKMTGWNGYTF; cdr3_nt: TGTGCCAGCAGCCCCAAGATGACAGGGTGGAATGGCTACACCTTC
j_call: TRBJ2-3; d_call: TRBD1; clone_size: NA; v_call: TRBV2; cdr3_aa: CASSVDRATDTQYF; cdr3_nt: TGTGCCAGCAGTGTAGACAGGGCCACAGATACGCAGTATTTT